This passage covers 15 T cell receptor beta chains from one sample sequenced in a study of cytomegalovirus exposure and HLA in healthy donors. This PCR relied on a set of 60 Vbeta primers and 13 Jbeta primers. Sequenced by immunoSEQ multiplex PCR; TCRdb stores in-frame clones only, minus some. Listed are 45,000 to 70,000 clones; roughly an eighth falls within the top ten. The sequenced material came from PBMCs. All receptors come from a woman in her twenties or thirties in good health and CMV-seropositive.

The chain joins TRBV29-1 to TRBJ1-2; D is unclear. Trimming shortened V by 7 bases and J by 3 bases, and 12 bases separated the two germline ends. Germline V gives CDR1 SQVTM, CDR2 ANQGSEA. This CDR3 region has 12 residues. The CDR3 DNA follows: TGCAGCGCTTCCCGGGATTACTATGGCTACACCTTC. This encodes CSASRDYYGYTF. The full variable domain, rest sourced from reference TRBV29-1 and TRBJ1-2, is SAVISQKPSRDICQRGTSLTIQCQVDSQVTMMFWYRQQPGQSLTLIATANQGSEATYESGFVIDKFPISRPNLTFSTLTVSNMSPEDSSIYLCSASRDYYGYTFGSGTRLTVV.

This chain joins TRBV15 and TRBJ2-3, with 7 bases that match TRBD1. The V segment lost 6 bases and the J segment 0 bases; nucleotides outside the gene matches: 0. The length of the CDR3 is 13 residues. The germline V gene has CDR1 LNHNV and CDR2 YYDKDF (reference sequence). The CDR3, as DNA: TGTGCCACCAGGGACAGGAGCACAGATACGCAGTATTTT. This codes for CATRDRSTDTQYF. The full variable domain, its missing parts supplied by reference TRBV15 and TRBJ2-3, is DAMVIQNPRYQVTQFGKPVTLSCSQTLNHNVMYWYQQKSSQAPKLLFHYYDKDFNNEADTPDNFQSRRPNTSFCFLDIRSPGLGDTAMYLCATRDRSTDTQYFGPGTRLTVL.

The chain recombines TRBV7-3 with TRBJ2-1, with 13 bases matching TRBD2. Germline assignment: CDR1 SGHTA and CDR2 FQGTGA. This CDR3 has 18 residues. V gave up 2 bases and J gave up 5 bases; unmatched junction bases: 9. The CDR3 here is CASSLAPGLAGRDNEQFF. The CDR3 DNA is TGTGCCAGCAGCTTAGCCCCGGGACTAGCGGGAAGGGACAATGAGCAGTTCTTC.

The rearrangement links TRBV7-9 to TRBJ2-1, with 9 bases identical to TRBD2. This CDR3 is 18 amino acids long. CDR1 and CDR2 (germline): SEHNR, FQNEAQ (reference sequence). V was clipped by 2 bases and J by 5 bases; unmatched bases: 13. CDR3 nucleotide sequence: TGTGCCAGCAGCTTACTGTACGGGTCGGCTAGCGGGAACAATGAGCAGTTCTTC. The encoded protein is CASSLLYGSASGNNEQFF.

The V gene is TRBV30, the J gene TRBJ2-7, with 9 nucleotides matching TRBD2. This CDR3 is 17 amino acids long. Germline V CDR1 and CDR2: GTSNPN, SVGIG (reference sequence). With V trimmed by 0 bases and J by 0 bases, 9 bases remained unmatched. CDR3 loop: CAWSVRLAEPSSYEQYF. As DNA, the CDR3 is TGTGCCTGGAGTGTACGACTAGCGGAACCGAGCTCCTACGAGCAGTACTTC.

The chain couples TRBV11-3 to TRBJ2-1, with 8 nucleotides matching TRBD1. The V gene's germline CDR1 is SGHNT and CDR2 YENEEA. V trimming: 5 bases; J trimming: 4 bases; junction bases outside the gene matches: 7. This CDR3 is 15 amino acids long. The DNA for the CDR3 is TGTGCCAGCAGCCCAGGAAGGACAGGGTACAATGAGCAGTTCTTC. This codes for CASSPGRTGYNEQFF.

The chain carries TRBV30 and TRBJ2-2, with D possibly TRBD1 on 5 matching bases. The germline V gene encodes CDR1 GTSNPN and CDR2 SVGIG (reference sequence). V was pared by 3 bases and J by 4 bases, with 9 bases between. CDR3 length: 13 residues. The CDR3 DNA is TGTGCCTGGAGCATCACAGGCACCGGGGAGCTGTTTTTT. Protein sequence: CAWSITGTGELFF. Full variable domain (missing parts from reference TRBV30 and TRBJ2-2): SQTIHQWPATLVQPVGSPLSLECTVEGTSNPNLYWYRQAAGRGLQLLFYSVGIGQISSEVPQNLSASRPQDRQFILSSKKLLLSDSGFYLCAWSITGTGELFFGEGSRLTVL.

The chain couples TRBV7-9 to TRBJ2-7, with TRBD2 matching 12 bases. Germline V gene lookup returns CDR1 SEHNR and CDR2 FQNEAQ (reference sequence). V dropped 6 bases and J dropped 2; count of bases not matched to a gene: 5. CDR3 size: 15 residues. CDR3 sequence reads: CASRTTSGGPYEQYF. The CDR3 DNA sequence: TGTGCCAGCAGAACCACTAGCGGGGGGCCCTACGAGCAGTACTTC.

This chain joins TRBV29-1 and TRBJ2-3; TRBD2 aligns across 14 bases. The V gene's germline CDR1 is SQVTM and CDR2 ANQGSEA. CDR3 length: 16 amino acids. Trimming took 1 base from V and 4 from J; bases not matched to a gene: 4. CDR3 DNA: TGCAGCGTTGAAGGCGGACTAGCGGGAGGACCAGATACGCAGTATTTT. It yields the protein CSVEGGLAGGPDTQYF.

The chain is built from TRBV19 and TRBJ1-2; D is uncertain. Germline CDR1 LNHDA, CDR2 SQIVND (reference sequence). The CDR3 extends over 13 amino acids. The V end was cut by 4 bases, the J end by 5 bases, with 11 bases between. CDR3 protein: CASSTGGSYGYTF. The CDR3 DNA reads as TGTGCCAGTAGTACGGGAGGGTCTTATGGCTACACCTTC.

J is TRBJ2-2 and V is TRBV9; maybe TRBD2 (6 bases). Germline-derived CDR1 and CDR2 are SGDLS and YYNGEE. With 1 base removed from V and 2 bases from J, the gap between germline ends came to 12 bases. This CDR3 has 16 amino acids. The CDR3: CASSVSLSGNTGELFF. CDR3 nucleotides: TGTGCCAGCAGCGTATCCCTTAGCGGTAACACCGGGGAGCTGTTTTTT.

The CDR3 is CASSIEAGVSYEQYF. The CDR3 DNA reads TGTGCCAGTAGTATAGAGGCAGGGGTCTCCTACGAGCAGTACTTC. This sequence joins TRBV19 and TRBJ2-7, with D perhaps matching TRBD1 (6 bases). This CDR3 spans 15 amino acids. V was trimmed by 0 bases and J by 0 bases, leaving 9 bases between them. Germline lookup yields CDR1 LNHDA and CDR2 SQIVND (reference sequence). The entire variable domain, with the rest obtained from reference TRBV19 and TRBJ2-7, is as follows: DGGITQSPKYLFRKEGQNVTLSCEQNLNHDAMYWYRQDPGQGLRLIYYSQIVNDFQKGDIAEGYSVSREKKESFPLTVTSAQKNPTAFYLCASSIEAGVSYEQYFGPGTRLTVT.

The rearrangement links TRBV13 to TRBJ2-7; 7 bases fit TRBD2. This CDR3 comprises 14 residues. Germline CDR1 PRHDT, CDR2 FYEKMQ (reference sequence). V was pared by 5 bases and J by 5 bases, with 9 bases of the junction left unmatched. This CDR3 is CASSHPGGKNEQYF. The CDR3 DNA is TGTGCCAGCAGCCATCCGGGGGGAAAGAACGAGCAGTACTTC.

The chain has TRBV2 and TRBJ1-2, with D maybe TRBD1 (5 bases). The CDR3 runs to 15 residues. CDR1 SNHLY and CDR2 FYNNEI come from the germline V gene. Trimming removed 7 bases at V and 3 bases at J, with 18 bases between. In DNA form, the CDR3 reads TGTGCCAGCATGATTGACGGAGGGGTAGACTATGGCTACACCTTC. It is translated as CASMIDGGVDYGYTF. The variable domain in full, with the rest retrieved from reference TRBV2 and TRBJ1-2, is EPEVTQTPSHQVTQMGQEVILRCVPISNHLYFYWYRQILGQKVEFLVSFYNNEISEKSEIFDDQFSVERPDGSNFTLKIRSTKLEDSAMYFCASMIDGGVDYGYTFGSGTRLTVV.

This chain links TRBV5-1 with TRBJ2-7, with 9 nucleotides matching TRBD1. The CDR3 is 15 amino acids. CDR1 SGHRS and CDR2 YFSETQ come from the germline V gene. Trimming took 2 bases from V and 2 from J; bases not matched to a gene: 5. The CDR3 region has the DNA TGCGCCAGCAGCTTTTGGACAGGGGAAACCTACGAGCAGTACTTC. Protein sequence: CASSFWTGETYEQYF.